This T cell receptor beta chain was identified in a study of cytomegalovirus exposure and HLA in healthy donors. Study in general: A preliminary data release comprised around 85 million unique TCRs obtained from HLA-typed donors.

The PCR employed 60 Vbeta primers together with 13 Jbeta primers. Libraries were prepared by immunoSEQ multiplex PCR; TCRdb keeps only in-frame clonotypes and omits some of them. The sample holds some 190,000 clones, roughly 77% seen once. Sequencing used PBMCs. The sequence was collected from a woman aged 30 to 39 in good health and CMV-seronegative.

The CDR3 nucleotides read TGTGCCAGCAGCCTACAGGCGATAGGGGGCTATGGCTACACCTTC. It yields the protein CASSLQAIGGYGYTF. The chain has TRBV7-2 and TRBJ1-2; maybe TRBD1 (6 bases). Germline loops: CDR1 SGHTA, CDR2 FQGNSA. Trimming cost V 5 bases and J 4 bases, with 17 bases left between them. The CDR3 consists of 15 residues. The whole variable domain, remainder taken from reference TRBV7-2 and TRBJ1-2, is GAGVSQSPSNKVTEKGKDVELRCDPISGHTALYWYRQSLGQGLEFLIYFQGNSAPDKSGLPSDRFSAERTGGSVSTLTIQRTQQEDSAVYLCASSLQAIGGYGYTFGSGTRLTVV.